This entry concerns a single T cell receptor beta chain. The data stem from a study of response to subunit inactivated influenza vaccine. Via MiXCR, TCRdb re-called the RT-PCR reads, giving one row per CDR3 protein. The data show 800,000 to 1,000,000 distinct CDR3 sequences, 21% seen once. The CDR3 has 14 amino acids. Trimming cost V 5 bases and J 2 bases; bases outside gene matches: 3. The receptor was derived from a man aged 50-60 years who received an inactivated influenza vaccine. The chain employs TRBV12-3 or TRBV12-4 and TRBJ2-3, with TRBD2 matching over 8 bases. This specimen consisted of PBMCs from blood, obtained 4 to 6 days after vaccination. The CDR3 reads CASSRTSHTDTQYF. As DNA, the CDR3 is TGTGCCAGCAGTCGGACTAGCCACACAGATACGCAGTATTTT.